The entry below gives a single TCR beta chain sequence along with its context. The antigen is not known. Assay used: immunoSEQ multiplex PCR; TCRdb lists only in-frame clones, some missing. The sample carries tens of thousands of clones, around 84% recorded once. The data originate from a study of identifying expanded T cells in peripheral blood. Regarding the study as a whole: Over approximately two and four weeks, about 15 and 19 clones changed, versus roughly 1.1 between replicates.

Germline V gives CDR1 SGHNT, CDR2 YYREEE (reference sequence). The ends were cut back, 6 bases at V and 3 bases at J, with 18 bases in the middle. This CDR3 spans 15 amino acids. This rearrangement joins TRBV5-4 to TRBJ1-1, with TRBD1 as a possible D gene (6 bases). This TCR came from a person aged 18 to 75 in good health. Material: blood. This chain's CDR3 is CASTITGGAHTEAFF. The CDR3 DNA sequence: TGTGCCAGCACCATTACGGGGGGGGCCCACACTGAAGCTTTCTTT.